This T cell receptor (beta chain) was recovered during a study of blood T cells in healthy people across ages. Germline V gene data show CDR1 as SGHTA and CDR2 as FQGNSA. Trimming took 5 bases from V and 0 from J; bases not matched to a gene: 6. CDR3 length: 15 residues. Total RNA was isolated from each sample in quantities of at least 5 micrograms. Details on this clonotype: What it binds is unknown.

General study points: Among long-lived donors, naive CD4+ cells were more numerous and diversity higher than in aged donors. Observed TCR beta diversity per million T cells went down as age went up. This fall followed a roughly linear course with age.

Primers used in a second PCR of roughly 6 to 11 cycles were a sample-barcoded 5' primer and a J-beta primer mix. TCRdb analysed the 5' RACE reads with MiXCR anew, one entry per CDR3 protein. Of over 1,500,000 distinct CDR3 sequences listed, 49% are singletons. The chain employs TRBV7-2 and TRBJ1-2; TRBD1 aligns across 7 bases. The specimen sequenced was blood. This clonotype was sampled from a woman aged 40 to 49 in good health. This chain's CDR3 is CASSGTGAANYGYTF. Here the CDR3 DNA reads TGTGCCAGCAGCGGCACAGGGGCCGCTAACTATGGCTACACCTTC.